This T cell receptor beta chain was found in a study of T cells in Graves' hyperthyroidism and ophthalmopathy. This clonotype was seen repeatedly, ten times or more. RNA transcripts gave rise to amplified TCR beta CDR3 regions. With the HTBI primer set, the TCR CDR3 went through a first round of RT-PCR. TCRdb reanalysed the multiplex PCR reads using MiXCR and keeps one entry per CDR3 protein. The sample comprises more than 500,000 distinct CDR3 sequences, about 15% of which are singletons, and around 13% rests with the top ten. The CDR3 spans 15 residues. J lost 4 bases, V lost 7 bases, and 7 bases had no gene match. The V gene's germline CDR1 is MNHNS and CDR2 SASEGT.

The receptor's source is a woman in her thirties or forties with Graves' hyperthyroidism. The chain uses TRBV6-1 and TRBJ1-2; the match to TRBD1 covers 12 bases. Material for sequencing was blood. In DNA form, the CDR3 reads TGTGCCAGCACCACTGGGACAGGGGGCGGCTATGGCTACACCTTC. Protein sequence: CASTTGTGGGYGYTF.